The clone carrying this T cell receptor beta chain appeared a few times. Its cognate antigen is unknown. This specimen comes from a study of blood T cells in healthy people across ages. Study observations and caveats: Age advanced and TCR beta diversity per million T cells fell, roughly linearly.

Looked up from germline, CDR1 is MNHEY and CDR2 is SVGAGI. Trimming shortened V by 6 bases and J by 15 bases, and 27 bases separated the two germline ends. The CDR3 has 15 residues. For the second PCR, which ran for about 6 to 12 cycles, a sample-barcoded 5' primer and a J-beta primer mix were used. The authors tagged each cDNA molecule using a template-switch adaptor with 12 random nucleotides. TCRdb analysed the 5' RACE reads with MiXCR anew, one entry per CDR3 protein. This sample has about 1.8 million distinct CDR3 sequences, with about 50% found just once. This TCR was sampled from a woman in her thirties or forties in good health. V usage is TRBV6-5 and J usage is TRBJ2-1; TRBD2 is a possible D gene (7 bases). Sequencing was carried out using blood. Written as DNA, the CDR3 is TGTGCCAGCAGCCTAGAACGGGGGGCCCCCTATTCTCGGTTCTTC. This encodes CASSLERGAPYSRFF.